This T cell receptor beta chain was captured in a study of cytomegalovirus exposure and HLA in healthy donors. The germline V gene has CDR1 SGHTA and CDR2 FQGNSA. This CDR3 contains 15 residues. With 1 base clipped from V and 4 bases from J, the junction kept 7 bases outside the gene matches. Researchers ran the PCR with 60 Vbeta and 13 Jbeta primers. Original data processing: About 80 million unique TCR beta chains, some 9.9 million of them shared, were counted by a later analysis. Produced via immunoSEQ multiplex PCR; TCRdb's table is partial and in-frame only. Clone size and the V and J calls come from that table; the DNA yielded D and trimming. This sample yields around 90,000 clones, of which less than 80% are seen a single time; 3% to 4% belongs to the top ten.

The sample taken for sequencing was PBMCs. The J gene is TRBJ2-7, the V gene TRBV7-2; 7 nucleotides align to TRBD2. This receptor was identified in a woman in her thirties or forties in good health and CMV-seronegative. The CDR3: CASSLGGGIRYEQYF. DNA for the CDR3: TGTGCCAGCAGCTTAGGGGGGGGGATTCGGTACGAGCAGTACTTC.